Detailed here is one TCR beta chain. The data belong to a study of cytomegalovirus exposure and HLA in healthy donors. This CDR3 has 15 residues. Germline assignment: CDR1 SGHRS and CDR2 YFSETQ. Unmatched junction bases numbered 4, after V lost 3 bases and J lost 7 bases. Primers: 60 Vbeta forward and 13 Jbeta reverse. Using immunoSEQ multiplex PCR, the repertoire was profiled, and TCRdb retains in-frame clones only, with some absent. There are approximately 99,000 clones in the sample; around 81% occur only once, and around 5.2% lies in the top ten. The chain joins TRBV5-1 to TRBJ2-1, with 13 nucleotides matching TRBD2. Sequencing input: PBMCs. This sequence was found in a man in his forties in good health and CMV-seropositive. This chain's CDR3 is CASSSPGLAGNEQFF. CDR3 DNA sequence: TGCGCCAGCAGCTCCCCGGGACTAGCGGGAAATGAGCAGTTCTTC.